This record concerns one T cell receptor beta chain sequence. Its antigen is unknown. Each individual donor underwent a draw of about 9.1 milliliters of peripheral blood. This sample was taken from a study of blood T cells in healthy people across ages. General study results and limits: Versus aged donors, long-lived donors had higher diversity and more naive CD4+ cells. The percentage of naive T cells correlated strongly with TCR beta diversity.

For the second PCR, which ran for roughly 6 to 12 cycles, a sample-barcoded 5' primer and a J-beta primer mix were used. Each cDNA molecule, via a template-switch adaptor with 12 random nucleotides, was tagged. MiXCR, applied by TCRdb to the 5' RACE reads, yields one record per CDR3 protein. The sample yields about 770,000 distinct CDR3 sequences, about 42% seen once. Germline loops: CDR1 SEHNR, CDR2 FQNEAQ (reference sequence). The V and J ends lost 7 bases and 1 base respectively, with 10 bases between them. The CDR3 has 13 amino acids. The sequence derives from a man aged 60 to 75 in good health. The sequencing input was blood. This chain uses TRBV7-9 with TRBJ1-2, with D hard to call. This CDR3 is CASTKAVNYGYTF. The CDR3 coding sequence is TGTGCCAGCACTAAGGCAGTTAACTATGGCTACACCTTC.